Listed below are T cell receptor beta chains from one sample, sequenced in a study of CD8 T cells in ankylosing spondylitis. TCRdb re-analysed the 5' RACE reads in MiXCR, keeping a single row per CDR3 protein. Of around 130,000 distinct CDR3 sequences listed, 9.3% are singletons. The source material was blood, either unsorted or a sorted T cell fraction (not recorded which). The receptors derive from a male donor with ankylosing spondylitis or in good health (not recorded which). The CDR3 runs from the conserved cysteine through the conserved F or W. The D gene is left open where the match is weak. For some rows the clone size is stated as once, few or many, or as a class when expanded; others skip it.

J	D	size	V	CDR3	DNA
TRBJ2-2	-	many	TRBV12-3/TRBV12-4	CASSLYTGELFF	TGTGCCAGCAGTTTATACACCGGGGAGCTGTTTTTT
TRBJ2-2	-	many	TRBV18	CASAITLGNTGELFF	TGTGCCAGCGCAATCACACTAGGAAACACCGGGGAGCTGTTTTTT
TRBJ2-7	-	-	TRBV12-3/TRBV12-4	CASSLAVHYEQYF	TGTGCCAGCAGTTTGGCAGTCCACTACGAGCAGTACTTC
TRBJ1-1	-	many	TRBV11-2	CASSFSGDAFF	TGTGCCAGCAGCTTTTCAGGGGATGCTTTCTTT
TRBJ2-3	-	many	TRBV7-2	CASSLALNRGGTDTQYF	TGTGCCAGCAGCTTAGCGCTTAACAGGGGAGGAACAGATACGCAGTATTTT
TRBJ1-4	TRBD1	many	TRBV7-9	CASSSGQDNEKLFF	TGTGCCAGCAGCTCGGGACAGGATAATGAAAAACTGTTTTTT
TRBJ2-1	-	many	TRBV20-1	CSARDHSGSYNEQFF	TGCAGTGCTAGAGACCATAGCGGATCCTACAATGAGCAGTTCTTC
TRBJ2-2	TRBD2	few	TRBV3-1	CASSTLAGGGTGELFF	TGTGCCAGCAGCACCCTAGCGGGAGGAGGTACCGGGGAGCTGTTTTTT
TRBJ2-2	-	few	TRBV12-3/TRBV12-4	CASSLEGRSPAFTGELFF	TGTGCCAGCAGTTTAGAGGGTAGGAGCCCGGCTTTCACCGGGGAGCTGTTTTTT
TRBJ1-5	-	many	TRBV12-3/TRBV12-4	CASSFGLYGPRDIGINSNQPQHF	TGTGCCAGCAGTTTTGGCCTTTACGGGCCCCGGGATATAGGAATTAATAGCAATCAGCCCCAGCATTTT
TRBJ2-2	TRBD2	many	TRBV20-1	CSARDILAGGGNTGELFF	TGCAGTGCTAGAGATATACTAGCGGGAGGCGGCAACACCGGGGAGCTGTTTTTT
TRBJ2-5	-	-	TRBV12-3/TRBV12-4	CASSSWSGQETQYF	TGTGCCAGCAGTTCGTGGTCCGGACAAGAGACCCAGTACTTC
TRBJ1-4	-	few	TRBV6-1	CASSQGATNEKLFF	TGTGCCAGCAGCCAGGGAGCGACTAATGAAAAACTGTTTTTT
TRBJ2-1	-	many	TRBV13	CASSLEGSPGGEQFF	TGTGCCAGCAGCTTAGAGGGCTCACCAGGGGGGGAGCAGTTCTTC
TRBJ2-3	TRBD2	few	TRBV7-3	CASSLNAGGGADTQYF	TGTGCCAGCAGCTTAAATGCGGGAGGAGGGGCAGATACGCAGTATTTT
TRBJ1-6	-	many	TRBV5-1	CASSPRTPNSPLHF	TGCGCCAGCAGCCCGAGGACGCCTAATTCACCCCTCCACTTT
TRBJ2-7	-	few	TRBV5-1	CASSLDTGRHYEQYF	TGCGCCAGCAGCTTGGATACAGGGAGGCACTACGAGCAGTACTTC
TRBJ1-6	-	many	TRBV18	CASSPRTPDNSPLHF	TGTGCCAGCTCACCCCGGACCCCCGATAATTCACCCCTCCACTTT
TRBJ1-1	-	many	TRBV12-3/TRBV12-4	CASSYLERTEAFF	TGTGCCAGCAGTTACTTGGAGCGCACTGAAGCTTTCTTT
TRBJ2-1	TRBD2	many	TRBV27	CASSSKASGSNEQFF	TGTGCCAGCAGTTCTAAGGCTAGCGGGAGCAATGAGCAGTTCTTC
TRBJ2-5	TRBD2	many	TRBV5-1	CASRVGLAEDQETQYF	TGCGCCAGCAGAGTGGGACTAGCGGAAGACCAAGAGACCCAGTACTTC
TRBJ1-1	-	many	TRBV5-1	CASSLGGHPTEAFF	TGCGCCAGCAGCCTCGGGGGGCATCCCACTGAAGCTTTCTTT
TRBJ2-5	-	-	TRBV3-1	CASSQDPGPRETQYF	TGTGCCAGCAGCCAAGATCCGGGCCCCAGGGAGACCCAGTACTTC
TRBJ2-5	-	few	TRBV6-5	CASSYGEETQYF	TGTGCCAGCAGTTACGGGGAAGAGACCCAGTACTTC
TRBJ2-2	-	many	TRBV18	CASSPGQNTGELFF	TGTGCCAGCTCACCGGGACAGAACACCGGGGAGCTGTTTTTT
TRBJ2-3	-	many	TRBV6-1	CASSPTHSTDTQYF	TGTGCCAGCAGCCCCACACATAGCACAGATACGCAGTATTTT
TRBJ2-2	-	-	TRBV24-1	CATSGGPGTGELFF	TGTGCCACCAGTGGGGGACCGGGCACCGGGGAGCTGTTTTTT
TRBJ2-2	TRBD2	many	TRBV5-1	CASSHSGRDTGELFF	TGCGCCAGCAGTCATAGCGGGAGGGACACCGGGGAGCTGTTTTTT
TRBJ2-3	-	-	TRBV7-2	CASSSQPDMRGTDTQYF	TGTGCCAGCAGCTCCCAACCCGATATGCGCGGCACAGATACGCAGTATTTT